The sequence of this TCR beta chain was determined in a study of OX40 agonist ivuxolimab in advanced cancers. The protocol was immunoSEQ multiplex PCR, while the TCRdb copy is restricted to in-frame clones and leaves out a portion. The sample has 130,000 or so clones, about 93% seen once. Germline lookup yields CDR1 LGHNT and CDR2 FRNRAP. The CDR3 has 18 residues. V dropped 1 base and J dropped 1 base, with 19 bases sitting between them. The chain has TRBV12-5 and TRBJ1-2; D is ambiguous. The sequencing used CD4+ or CD8+ T cells sorted from blood, collected in a trial of the OX40 agonist ivuxolimab. The TCR originated in an adult with an advanced solid tumor such as melanoma, head and neck, liver or kidney cancer. The CDR3 coding sequence is TGTGCTAGTGGTTTGGCCACCCTTGGGCAGGATATTAACTATGGCTACACCTTC. This gives the protein CASGLATLGQDINYGYTF.